This TCR beta chain originates from a study of shared clonotypes between healthy human individuals. Of note for this clone: The antigen remains undetermined. Within the sample, other DNA sequences also encode this same CDR3.

Using immunoSEQ multiplex PCR, the repertoire was profiled, and TCRdb retains in-frame clones only, with some absent. The sample consists of about 980,000 clones, 70% to 85% of them appearing once. Regarding the study as a whole: Larger estimated richness was generally seen in naive subsets than in memory subsets.

Germline CDR1 and CDR2: MGHRA and YSYEKL. Unmatched junction bases numbered 7, after V lost 0 bases and J lost 5 bases. The CDR3 has 16 residues. The receptor was isolated from a man younger than 35 in good health. The chain joins TRBV4-1 to TRBJ2-5, with 9 bases lining up with TRBD2. The sample was memory CD4+ T cells sorted from blood. Subset denoted: CD45RA-negative fraction. CDR3 DNA sequence: TGCGCCAGCAGCCAAGATCGGGGGCGGGAGGGCGAGACCCAGTACTTC. Amino acids: CASSQDRGREGETQYF.